The 26 T cell receptor beta chains below come from one sample, sequenced in a study of T cell clonality in common variable immunodeficiency (dated by TCRdb to between 2014 and 2016). Their antigens remain unidentified. What the study reported, not specific to this receptor: CVID TCRbeta sequences were reported to have fewer deletions and N-nucleotide insertions and to lack highly modified clones with 13 or more V deletions.

Libraries were constructed by the immunoSEQ multiplex PCR assay. TCRdb's version of the immuneACCESS table is confined to in-frame rearrangements and falls short of the full clone set. An unresolved V gene accounts for under half of the shortfall where checked; the remainder is of unknown origin. The data for this sample show 30,000 to 40,000 clones, each detected more than once. 5% to 7% of the sample is in the top ten clones. Sequenced sample: peripheral blood mononuclear cells. The receptor source for this set is a human donor with common variable immunodeficiency.

In this sample, this clone turned up many times. The read terminates 3 residues before the CDR3 end, so the remaining end is supplied by the germline J gene. This chain links TRBV19 with TRBJ1-5; a possible D gene is TRBD1 (6 bases). Germline V lookup: CDR1 LNHDA, CDR2 SQIVND (reference sequence). This CDR3 comprises 13 residues. Deletions cut 6 bases from V and 7 bases from J, with 13 bases between. The covered CDR3 bases are TGTGCCAGTAGCCAACAGGGACAACAGCCC. This translates into CASSQQGQQP. The entire CDR3 protein reads CASSQQGQQPQHF.

CDR3 DNA (partial): TGTGCCAGCAGCCGGTGGAAGGGTAATTCACCC. Amino acid sequence: CASSRWKGNSP. The whole CDR3 protein is CASSRWKGNSPLHF. This rearrangement joins TRBV2 to TRBJ1-6; the D is unclear. The DNA ends 3 residues before the CDR3 does, and the rest of the CDR3 is filled in from the germline J gene. The CDR3 is 14 residues long. Germline V gene lookup returns CDR1 SNHLY and CDR2 FYNNEI. The V and J ends lost 6 bases and 6 bases respectively, with 12 bases between them.

CDR3 sequence reads: CASSLLRQNYGYTF. Partial CDR3 DNA: TGTGCCAGCAGCTTACTGCGCCAAAACTATGGC. This chain connects TRBV7-8 to TRBJ1-2, with D unresolved. Read sequence stops 3 residues before the CDR3 end, and the germline J gene provides the missing end. The CDR3 spans 14 residues. Germline assignment: CDR1 SGHVS and CDR2 FQNEAQ. Trimming stripped 2 bases from V and 2 bases from J, with 9 bases between.

By its share, this clone is medium-sized. Sequencing ends 3 residues short of the CDR3 end; the germline J gene provides the rest. The chain employs TRBV2 and TRBJ1-1; D is uncertain. The CDR3 runs 13 residues. Germline lookup yields CDR1 SNHLY and CDR2 FYNNEI. Trimming removed 4 bases from V and 4 bases from J, with 10 bases in between. CDR3 loop: CASSGYRGTEAFF. The sequenced part of the CDR3 DNA is TGTGCCAGCAGTGGATACCGGGGCACTGAA.

This clone showed up many times. The read is 3 residues too short to cover the CDR3 end, so that end is filled in from the germline J gene. This chain joins TRBV2 and TRBJ1-1; D is possibly TRBD1 (6 bases). The germline CDR1 and CDR2 sequences are SNHLY and FYNNEI. The CDR3 spans 13 residues. V lost 5 bases, J lost 6 bases, and 13 bases lay in between. The sequenced part of the CDR3 DNA is TGTGCCAGCAGTATTGGGGGCATACCTGAA. It is translated as CASSIGGIPE. In full, the CDR3 is CASSIGGIPEAFF. Combining the CDR3 with reference TRBV2 and TRBJ1-1 gives the whole variable domain EPEVTQTPSHQVTQMGQEVILRCVPISNHLYFYWYRQILGQKVEFLVSFYNNEISEKSEIFDDQFSVERPDGSNFTLKIRSTKLEDSAMYFCASSIGGIPEAFFGQGTRLTVV.

This clone was counted ten times or more. The CDR3 end is not reached by the read, which stops 3 residues before it; the germline J gene fills it in. The rearrangement uses TRBV5-1 and TRBJ1-1, with 9 bases lining up with TRBD1. The CDR3 length is 15 residues. CDR1 is SGHRS, CDR2 YFSETQ, per germline. V lost 4 bases, J lost 1 base, and 5 bases stayed unmatched. This chain's CDR3 is CASSGWDRENTEAFF. CDR3 bases read: TGCGCCAGCAGCGGGTGGGACAGGGAGAACACTGAA.

This clone occurred many times. The covered CDR3 bases are TGTGCCAGCAGTTCCTCGGGGGGGGACACCGGGGAG. Translating gives CASSSSGGDTGE. The entire CDR3 protein reads CASSSSGGDTGELFF. The V call is TRBV7-8, the J call TRBJ2-2; 8 nucleotides align to TRBD2. The CDR3 extends 3 residues past the end of the read, so its final part is completed from the germline J gene. The CDR3 runs 15 residues. CDR1 and CDR2 (germline): SGHVS, FQNEAQ. With V trimmed by 6 bases and J by 3 bases, 6 bases remained unmatched.

In this sample, this clone turned up a few times. From the germline J gene comes the end of the CDR3, since the read stops 3 residues before it. This rearrangement joins TRBV30 to TRBJ1-6, with TRBD1 as a possible D gene (5 bases). The CDR3 length is 15 residues. V was pared by 3 bases and J by 1 base, with 10 bases between. CDR1 is GTSNPN, CDR2 SVGIG, per germline (reference sequence). CDR3 region: CAWRSQGSYNSPLHF. The sequenced part of the CDR3 DNA is TGTGCCTGGAGGTCCCAGGGTTCCTATAATTCACCC.

This clone was found many times. The CDR3 end is not reached by the read, which stops 3 residues before it; the germline J gene fills it in. This chain uses TRBV2 with TRBJ1-4; weak D call: TRBD1 (6 bases). This CDR3 spans 16 amino acids. Germline values: CDR1 SNHLY, CDR2 FYNNEI. The V end was cut by 2 bases, the J end by 3 bases, with 13 bases between. The CDR3 reads CASSETRQAPNEKLFF. CDR3 bases read: TGTGCCAGCAGTGAAACCCGACAGGCGCCTAATGAAAAA.

A word on this clone: Read sequence stops 3 residues before the CDR3 end, and the germline J gene provides the missing end. The genes are TRBV19 and TRBJ1-5; D may be TRBD1 (6 bases). Trimming left V 5 bases short and J 3 bases short, with 8 bases between. Per germline, CDR1 LNHDA and CDR2 SQIVND (reference sequence). CDR3 length equals 13 residues. The CDR3 region is CASSWDINQPQHF. The CDR3 DNA, read in part, is TGTGCCAGTAGTTGGGACATCAATCAGCCC. Supplemented by reference TRBV19 and TRBJ1-5, the full variable domain reads DGGITQSPKYLFRKEGQNVTLSCEQNLNHDAMYWYRQDPGQGLRLIYYSQIVNDFQKGDIAEGYSVSREKKESFPLTVTSAQKNPTAFYLCASSWDINQPQHFGDGTRLSIL.

About this clone itself: A read error may account for a junction end that differs from germline. The CDR3 end falls 3 residues outside the read, so it is completed with the germline J gene. This chain links TRBV7-6 with TRBJ1-5; the D is unclear. Germline CDR1 SGHVS, CDR2 FNYEAQ. The CDR3 contains 13 residues. The CDR3 sequence is CASSLDSKQPQHF. CDR3 DNA, as far as it was read: TGTGCCAGCAGCTTAGATAGCAAGCAGCCC.

A word on this clone: The read is 3 residues too short to cover the CDR3 end, so that end is filled in from the germline J gene. V is TRBV19 and J is TRBJ2-7; 8 nucleotides match TRBD1. The germline V gene has CDR1 LNHDA and CDR2 SQIVND (reference sequence). V was pared by 3 bases and J by 6 bases, with 7 bases of the junction left unmatched. CDR3 size: 14 residues. The CDR3 spells CASSIGGQGAEQYF. The CDR3 DNA, read in part, is TGTGCCAGTAGTATCGGCGGACAGGGCGCCGAG.

In this sample, this clone turned up many times. The CDR3 is cut off 3 residues early in the read; its end comes from the germline J gene. This chain joins TRBV2 and TRBJ1-1; 7 bases match TRBD1. The CDR3 contains 15 residues. Germline V gives CDR1 SNHLY, CDR2 FYNNEI. The junction had 10 bases not matched to a gene; V was cut back by 4 bases and J by 5 bases. CDR3 DNA (partial): TGTGCCAGCAGTGTAAAGGGGGCGGGAGAGACTGAA. It specifies CASSVKGAGETE. The whole CDR3 protein reads CASSVKGAGETEAFF.

This clone was observed a few times. The read gets to within 3 residues of the CDR3 end, and the germline J gene fills in the rest. The chain recombines TRBV7-2 with TRBJ1-5; the D is unclear. CDR3 length: 13 amino acids. The ends were cut back, 5 bases at V and 3 bases at J, with 8 bases in the middle. CDR1 is SGHTA and CDR2 is FQGNSA in the germline V gene. The sequenced CDR3 bases are TGTGCCAGCAGCCGGGTATCCAATCAGCCC. This gives the protein CASSRVSNQP. The complete CDR3 protein is CASSRVSNQPQHF.

Concerning this clone: A much larger clone differs from this one at a single base, so this may be a read error. The read falls 3 residues short of the CDR3 end, and the missing part is taken from the germline J gene. The V gene is TRBV7-9, the J gene TRBJ1-6, with no clear D. This CDR3 is 12 amino acids long. CDR1 and CDR2 (germline): SEHNR, FQNEAQ (reference sequence). The CDR3 loop reads CSSSLDRSPLHF. The sequenced part of the CDR3 DNA is TGTTCCAGCAGCTTAGATCGGTCACCC.

As concerns this clone: The read terminates 3 residues ahead of where the CDR3 ends, so the germline J gene completes it. The chain recombines TRBV30 with TRBJ1-6; no clear D gene. This CDR3 comprises 16 residues. Deletions cut 3 bases from V and 7 bases from J, with 19 bases between. Looked up from germline, CDR1 is GTSNPN and CDR2 is SVGIG (reference sequence). The sequenced CDR3 bases are TGTGCCTGGAGCCCACTAGGACGGGGAGAGAATTCACCC. Protein product: CAWSPLGRGENSP. The CDR3 as a whole reads CAWSPLGRGENSPLHF.

This clone was counted many times. The observed sequence ends 3 residues before the CDR3 terminus, with the missing tail filled in from the germline J gene. The chain couples TRBV28 to TRBJ1-1; possibly TRBD1 for D (5 bases). This CDR3 is built from 14 residues. Germline V CDR1 and CDR2: MDHEN, SYDVKM. The V end was cut by 3 bases, the J end by 3 bases, with 11 bases between. The CDR3 DNA, read in part, is TGTGCCAGCAGTTTCTCTTGGGGGGACACTGAA. It translates to CASSFSWGDTE. The entire CDR3 is CASSFSWGDTEAFF. Together with reference TRBV28 and TRBJ1-1, the CDR3 gives the full variable domain: DVKVTQSSRYLVKRTGEKVFLECVQDMDHENMFWYRQDPGLGLRLIYFSYDVKMKEKGDIPEGYSVSREKKERFSLILESASTNQTSMYLCASSFSWGDTEAFFGQGTRLTVV.

Regarding this clone: The DNA ends 3 residues before the CDR3 does, and the rest of the CDR3 is filled in from the germline J gene. The chain combines TRBV29-1 with TRBJ1-2, with D tentatively TRBD1 (5 bases). V was clipped by 0 bases and J by 2 bases, with 16 bases between them. The CDR3 contains 16 residues. Germline V gene lookup returns CDR1 SQVTM and CDR2 ANQGSEA. Here the CDR3 reads CSVEDPERGLNYGYTF. The CDR3 bases that were read are TGCAGCGTTGAAGATCCTGAGAGGGGATTGAACTATGGC.

Concerning this clone: The read finishes 3 residues shy of the CDR3 end, and the germline J gene is used to complete it. The chain joins TRBV18 to TRBJ1-3, with 10 bases aligning to TRBD1. V lost 5 bases to trimming and J lost 2 bases; unmatched junction nucleotides: 6. Germline CDR1 reads KGHSH; CDR2 reads LQKENI. This CDR3 has 16 amino acids. The CDR3 is CASSATGTGAGNTIYF. CDR3 DNA, as far as it was read: TGTGCCAGCTCAGCTACCGGGACAGGGGCTGGAAACACC.

This clone has ten or more counts. The read finishes 3 residues shy of the CDR3 end, and the germline J gene is used to complete it. J is TRBJ1-5 and V is TRBV19, with a tentative D call TRBD1 (6 bases). The CDR3 totals 14 residues. V lost 1 base and J 3 bases, leaving 7 bases between the germline ends. The germline gives CDR1 LNHDA, CDR2 SQIVND (reference sequence). The sequenced CDR3 bases are TGTGCCAGTAGTATAGCAGGGGCCAATCAGCCC. Protein product: CASSIAGANQP. The complete CDR3 reads CASSIAGANQPQHF.

This clone was observed many times. CDR3 sequence reads: CASSRGTGSYEQFF. CDR3 DNA, as far as it was read: TGTGCCAGCAGCCGGGGGACAGGGAGCTATGAG. This chain connects TRBV5-5 to TRBJ2-1; TRBD1 agrees at 9 bases. The CDR3 end falls 3 residues outside the read, so it is completed with the germline J gene. Per the germline V gene, CDR1 is SGHKS and CDR2 is YYEKEE (reference sequence). The V and J ends lost 4 bases and 8 bases, in that order; junction bases with no gene match: 7. CDR3 size: 14 residues.

This clone appeared a few times. The read terminates 3 residues ahead of where the CDR3 ends, so the germline J gene completes it. The chain carries TRBV7-2 and TRBJ2-5; a weak D match, TRBD2 (5 bases). V dropped 3 bases and J dropped 4 bases, with 12 bases sitting between them. The CDR3 runs 14 residues. Per the germline V gene, CDR1 is SGHTA and CDR2 is FQGNSA. The chain's CDR3 is CASSFIEEGETQYF. CDR3 DNA, as far as it was read: TGTGCCAGCAGCTTTATCGAAGAGGGAGAGACC.

This clone has a count of ten or more. The read ends 3 residues early relative to the CDR3; the germline J gene fills the gap. The chain employs TRBV9 and TRBJ2-2; D is possibly TRBD1 (6 bases). This CDR3 comprises 13 residues. Germline values: CDR1 SGDLS, CDR2 YYNGEE. The V and J ends lost 4 bases and 8 bases respectively, with 12 bases between them. CDR3 DNA, as far as it was read: TGTGCCAGCAGCCCCCGGACAGCTGGGGAG. Translation: CASSPRTAGE. The full CDR3 protein reads CASSPRTAGELFF.

This clone was picked up a small number of times. The sequenced CDR3 bases are TGTGCCAGCCACAGGGAGTTGAACACTGAA. It yields the protein CASHRELNTE. The entire CDR3 is CASHRELNTEAFF. V gene TRBV2 combines with J gene TRBJ1-1; TRBD1 is a possible D gene (6 bases). The CDR3 extends 3 residues past the end of the read, so its final part is completed from the germline J gene. The germline gives CDR1 SNHLY, CDR2 FYNNEI. With 8 bases removed from V and 0 bases from J, the gap between germline ends came to 10 bases. The CDR3 sequence is 13 residues long. Full variable domain (rest looked up from reference TRBV2 and TRBJ1-1): EPEVTQTPSHQVTQMGQEVILRCVPISNHLYFYWYRQILGQKVEFLVSFYNNEISEKSEIFDDQFSVERPDGSNFTLKIRSTKLEDSAMYFCASHRELNTEAFFGQGTRLTVV.

Remarks on this clone: The CDR3 goes on 3 residues after the read ends, and that part is filled in from the germline J gene. The rearrangement uses TRBV19 and TRBJ1-2, with 8 bases matching TRBD1. J was trimmed by 2 bases and V by 4 bases; bases with no gene match: 6. This CDR3 region has 15 residues. Germline V lookup: CDR1 LNHDA, CDR2 SQIVND (reference sequence). The CDR3 bases that were read are TGTGCCAGTAGTACTCCCGGGACAGGAAACTATGGC. Protein sequence: CASSTPGTGNYG. The full CDR3 protein is CASSTPGTGNYGYTF.

A word on this clone: The read halts 3 residues ahead of the CDR3 end, with the missing end drawn from the germline J gene. The rearrangement links TRBV6-2 or TRBV6-3 to TRBJ2-1; D is ambiguous. Between the trimmed V and J ends, which lost 4 bases and 4 bases, there was a span of 14 bases. From germline, CDR1 is MNHEY and CDR2 SVGEGT. The CDR3 has 15 residues. The covered CDR3 bases are TGTGCCAGCAGTTCACAGTCTTCCCCTTACAATGAG. This codes for CASSSQSSPYNE. The whole CDR3 is CASSSQSSPYNEQFF.